The source of this TCR beta chain is a study of molecular identifiers for immune sequencing clone quantification. Each CDR3 protein gets one entry after TCRdb re-called the PCR reads with MiXCR. The sample shows about 97,000 distinct CDR3 sequences, approximately 24% of them seen only once. Many counts were recorded for this clonotype. V lost 10 bases to trimming and J lost 0 bases, with 10 bases between them. Per germline, CDR1 LNHDA and CDR2 SQIVND (reference sequence). CDR3 size: 12 residues. The clonotype was recovered from a human donor in good health. Some libraries in this study had Jurkat cell RNA spiked in. What was sequenced was naive CD8+ T cells from blood, with Jurkat cell RNA spiked in. Subset defined: FACS-sorted CD8+CD4-CCR7+CD45RA+ naive T cells. The chain uses TRBV19 and TRBJ2-7; TRBD1 is a possible D gene (5 bases). The chain's CDR3 is CATEDISYEQYF. The CDR3 DNA sequence: TGTGCCACCGAGGACATCTCCTACGAGCAGTACTTC. Drawing the rest from reference TRBV19 and TRBJ2-7, the complete variable domain is DGGITQSPKYLFRKEGQNVTLSCEQNLNHDAMYWYRQDPGQGLRLIYYSQIVNDFQKGDIAEGYSVSREKKESFPLTVTSAQKNPTAFYLCATEDISYEQYFGPGTRLTVT.